This entry lists 13 T cell receptor beta chains sequenced from one sample in a study of T cells in Graves' hyperthyroidism and ophthalmopathy (dated by TCRdb to between 2018 and 2021). The library was prepared using multiplex PCR. The instrument given in TCRdb is Illumina HiSeq 2000. The TCR beta CDR3 regions were amplified from the RNA transcripts. The TCR CDR3 was subjected to a first round of RT-PCR using the HTBI primer set and the Qiagen OneStep RT-PCR kit. The public reads were reanalyzed by TCRdb: fastp trimming at Q25, MiXCR alignment, in-frame beta chains only. Rows matching on CDR3 protein sequence are summarized as one entry with the most common DNA and genes. This sample comprises 300,000 or so distinct CDR3 sequences, about 15% of them detected only once. The top ten clones comprise roughly 33% of the sample. What was sequenced was blood. These receptors were collected from a man aged 30 to 45 with Graves' hyperthyroidism.

Many counts were recorded for this clonotype. CDR3 residues: CASSPPGASSYEQYF. The CDR3 region has the DNA TGTGCCAGCAGTCCCCCCGGGGCGAGCTCCTACGAGCAGTACTTC. The rearrangement links TRBV28 to TRBJ2-7; D is possibly TRBD1 or TRBD2 (5 bases each). Germline V gene sequence: CDR1 MDHEN, CDR2 SYDVKM. Between the trimmed V and J ends, which lost 5 bases and 0 bases, there was a span of 14 bases. The length of the CDR3 is 15 residues. The full variable domain, rest sourced from reference TRBV28 and TRBJ2-7, is DVKVTQSSRYLVKRTGEKVFLECVQDMDHENMFWYRQDPGLGLRLIYFSYDVKMKEKGDIPEGYSVSREKKERFSLILESASTNQTSMYLCASSPPGASSYEQYFGPGTRLTVT.

This chain joins TRBV29-1 and TRBJ2-3, with 8 bases aligning to TRBD2. There are 14 residues in the CDR3. Per the germline V gene, CDR1 is SQVTM and CDR2 is ANQGSEA. V was clipped by 6 bases and J by 8 bases; unmatched bases: 13. CDR3 region: CSVRTSIGIGTQYF. The DNA of the CDR3 is TGCAGCGTAAGGACTAGCATCGGTATCGGTACGCAGTATTTT.

This clonotype was seen many times. The genes are TRBV3-1 and TRBJ2-7; 9 bases are shared with TRBD1. This CDR3 has 14 residues. Losses at the gene ends were 1 base for V and 3 bases for J; bases not matched to a gene: 1. CDR1 is LGHDT, CDR2 YNNKEL, per germline (reference sequence). The CDR3 region is CASSQGTGDYEQYF. Written as DNA, the CDR3 is TGTGCCAGCAGCCAAGGGACAGGGGACTACGAGCAGTACTTC.

This clonotype occurred many times. The rearrangement uses TRBV7-2 and TRBJ2-1; TRBD1 might be the D (6 bases). With 3 bases removed from V and 10 bases from J, the gap between germline ends came to 10 bases. Germline CDR1 and CDR2: SGHTA and FQGNSA. The CDR3 runs to 12 residues. The CDR3 sequence: CASSLNREEQFF. For the CDR3, the DNA is TGTGCCAGCAGCTTGAACAGGGAGGAGCAGTTCTTC.

This clonotype was counted at least ten times. The chain joins TRBV3-1 to TRBJ2-3; D ambiguous. Germline CDR1 and CDR2: LGHDT and YNNKEL (reference sequence). Deletions cut 3 bases from V and 4 bases from J, with 8 bases between. CDR3 length equals 13 residues. Written as DNA, the CDR3 is TGTGCCAGCAGCCAGGAGCACGCAGATACGCAGTATTTT. It encodes CASSQEHADTQYF.

This clonotype was seen a handful of times. The V and J genes are TRBV5-1 and TRBJ2-3; possibly TRBD1 or TRBD2 for D (5 bases each). This CDR3 spans 16 amino acids. The germline V gene encodes CDR1 SGHRS and CDR2 YFSETQ. Between the trimmed V and J ends, which lost 0 bases and 5 bases, there was a span of 16 bases. The CDR3 DNA reads as TGCGCCAGCAGCTTGGTGGGACCCCAAGTGGGAGATACGCAGTATTTT. Translated: CASSLVGPQVGDTQYF.

In its sample, this clonotype was seen many times. CDR3 protein: CASSLARGSNYGYTF. CDR3 DNA: TGCGCCAGCAGCTTGGCCCGGGGGTCTAACTATGGCTACACCTTC. The J gene is TRBJ1-2, the V gene TRBV5-1, with TRBD1 as a possible D gene (5 bases). The germline V gene encodes CDR1 SGHRS and CDR2 YFSETQ. The CDR3 has 15 amino acids. The V gene lost 0 bases and the J gene lost 0 bases, with 9 bases spanning the gap.

Many counts were recorded for this clonotype. The J gene is TRBJ2-5, the V gene TRBV12-3 or TRBV12-4; 8 bases fit TRBD1. CDR3 size: 14 residues. Germline trimming cut 6 bases from V and 2 bases from J; bases unmatched to any gene: 5. The CDR3 nucleotides are TGTGCCAGCAGACCCCGACAGGGGCAAGAGACCCAGTACTTC. Its protein is CASRPRQGQETQYF.

This clonotype occurred many times. The CDR3 protein is CASRIGRAEKLFF. In DNA, the CDR3 is TGTGCCAGCAGAATAGGACGCGCAGAAAAACTGTTTTTT. The rearrangement links TRBV6-2 or TRBV6-3 to TRBJ1-4, with D hard to call. This CDR3 is built from 13 residues. V shed 6 bases and J shed 8 bases, with 13 bases lying between them. Germline CDR1 is MNHEY and CDR2 is SVGEGT.

This clonotype was counted ten times or more. The chain has TRBV6-5 and TRBJ2-3; no reliable D call. CDR1 MNHEY and CDR2 SVGAGI come from the germline V gene. CDR3 length equals 13 residues. V shed 0 bases and J shed 9 bases, with 10 bases lying between them. The CDR3: CASSYSPWVTQYF. Written as DNA, the CDR3 is TGTGCCAGCAGTTACTCCCCGTGGGTAACGCAGTATTTT.

This clonotype appeared many times. The chain employs TRBV2 and TRBJ2-7, with TRBD2 matching 12 bases. J lost 6 bases, V lost 5 bases, and 11 bases had no gene match. The CDR3 is made up of 16 amino acids. CDR1 SNHLY and CDR2 FYNNEI come from the germline V gene. Written as DNA, the CDR3 is TGTGCCAGCAGTCCTTCGAGACTAGCGGGAGCTCTCGAGCAGTACTTC. Its protein is CASSPSRLAGALEQYF.

This clonotype came up a few times. The chain has TRBV29-1 and TRBJ2-7; perhaps TRBD1 as D (6 bases). Germline CDR1 reads SQVTM; CDR2 reads ANQGSEA. The V gene lost 6 bases and the J gene lost 2 bases, with 20 bases spanning the gap. This CDR3 has 15 residues. The CDR3 DNA sequence: TGCAGCGTGACCCAGGGGAGTCCCCTCCCCTACGAGCAGTACTTC. As protein: CSVTQGSPLPYEQYF.

This clonotype came up a few times. The chain joins TRBV28 to TRBJ2-2, with D perhaps matching TRBD1 (6 bases). Germline-derived CDR1 and CDR2 are MDHEN and SYDVKM. With 2 bases removed from V and 14 bases from J, the gap between germline ends came to 18 bases. This CDR3 is 14 amino acids long. DNA of the CDR3: TGTGCCAGCAGTTTAGATCAGGGCAGGGGACGACTGTTTTTT. It encodes CASSLDQGRGRLFF.